These 20 T cell receptor beta chains share one sample of origin, sequenced in a study of human T cells and chemical hapten exposure. TCRdb recomputed calls from the RACE reads with MiXCR, one row per CDR3 protein. The sample records under 300,000 distinct CDR3 sequences, about 8.1% being singletons. Time point described: pre-sensitization, week 0. Stated treatment: therapeutic diphenylcyclopropenone sensitization with weekly scalp DPC. Sequences were derived from whole blood, sampled in connection with sensitization to the hapten diphenylcyclopropenone (DPC). The receptor set was obtained from a middle-aged woman with alopecia areata. Some clones in this sample may be carry-over from other donors' samples.

This clonotype came up a few times. V usage is TRBV7-2 and J usage is TRBJ2-7; TRBD1 matches 8 bases. Trimming took 3 bases from V and 5 from J; bases not matched to a gene: 15. Germline CDR1 reads SGHTA; CDR2 reads FQGNSA. The CDR3 is made up of 17 amino acids. DNA for the CDR3: TGTGCCAGCAGCTTTCGCCGACCGAGACAGGGGAAAGACGAGCAGTACTTC. Translation gives CASSFRRPRQGKDEQYF.

The J gene is TRBJ1-5, the V gene TRBV6-6; D is perhaps TRBD1 (5 bases). This CDR3 comprises 14 residues. V was trimmed by 5 bases and J by 9 bases, leaving 17 bases between them. Germline CDR1 reads MNHNY; CDR2 reads SVGAGI (reference sequence). The CDR3 DNA follows: TGTGCCAGCAGTCTCTCCCTTCTAGACAGGCCCCAGCATTTT. Its protein is CASSLSLLDRPQHF.

This clonotype has a count of ten or more. The chain carries TRBV29-1 and TRBJ1-1, with 8 bases matching TRBD1. The CDR3 is 12 amino acids. Germline lookup yields CDR1 SQVTM and CDR2 ANQGSEA. With 4 bases clipped from V and 8 bases from J, the junction kept 6 bases outside the gene matches. The DNA of the CDR3 is TGCAGCGTTGTCAGGGGGCGAGGGGAAGCTTTCTTT. This gives the protein CSVVRGRGEAFF.

This clonotype was seen ten or more times. J is TRBJ2-3 and V is TRBV7-9, with 7 nucleotides matching TRBD2. CDR1 is SEHNR and CDR2 is FQNEAQ in the germline V gene (reference sequence). V lost 4 bases and J lost 0; bases outside the gene matches: 4. The CDR3 is 15 residues long. The CDR3 DNA sequence: TGTGCCAGCAGCTCGGGACTAACCAGCACAGATACGCAGTATTTT. Translation gives CASSSGLTSTDTQYF.

In this sample, this clonotype turned up a few times. V is TRBV24-1 and J is TRBJ1-5; a possible D gene is TRBD1 (5 bases). The V end lost 3 bases, the J end lost 1 base, and 15 bases lay between the germline ends. The CDR3 sequence is 17 residues long. In germline, CDR1 is KGHDR, CDR2 SFDVKD. The CDR3 bases are TGTGCCACCAGTGATGCTCGGTGGGGGTTGAGCAATCAGCCCCAGCATTTT. Its translation: CATSDARWGLSNQPQHF.

The chain couples TRBV6-6 to TRBJ2-7, with TRBD1 matching over 9 bases. This CDR3 has 13 amino acids. Germline CDR1 is MNHNY and CDR2 is SVGAGI (reference sequence). J was trimmed by 3 bases and V by 5 bases; bases with no gene match: 2. CDR3 in DNA: TGTGCCAGCAGTAACAGGGGGCTCTACGAGCAGTACTTC. Translation gives CASSNRGLYEQYF.

CDR3: CASSLSWGGTEAFF. The DNA for the CDR3 is TGTGCCAGCAGTTTATCGTGGGGGGGCACTGAAGCTTTCTTT. The rearrangement joins TRBV27 to TRBJ1-1, with a tentative D call TRBD1 (5 bases). The CDR3 is made up of 14 amino acids. CDR1 is MNHEY, CDR2 SMNVEV, per germline (reference sequence). Trimming stripped 0 bases from V and 4 bases from J, with 9 bases between.

The chain couples TRBV6-2 or TRBV6-3 to TRBJ2-3; possibly TRBD1 for D (6 bases). Germline CDR1 and CDR2: MNHEY and SVGEGT. V lost 0 bases and J 5 bases, leaving 24 bases between the germline ends. CDR3 length: 19 amino acids. This CDR3 is CASSYSIRGGRGSRDTQYF. CDR3 bases: TGTGCCAGCAGTTACTCGATTCGAGGTGGCAGGGGATCGAGAGATACGCAGTATTTT.

This clonotype was recorded a few times. The chain has TRBV10-3 and TRBJ2-2, with D perhaps TRBD2 (6 bases). Per germline, CDR1 ENHRY and CDR2 SYGVKD. Deletions cut 2 bases from V and 6 bases from J, with 16 bases between. This CDR3 spans 16 amino acids. The CDR3 sequence: CAISERGRTVSGELFF. CDR3 sequence (DNA): TGTGCCATCAGTGAGCGTGGGAGGACCGTGTCCGGGGAGCTGTTTTTT.

The chain recombines TRBV4-3 with TRBJ1-4, with D possibly matching TRBD1 (5 bases). This CDR3 comprises 13 residues. Looked up from germline, CDR1 is LGHNA and CDR2 is YSLEER. V was trimmed by 2 bases and J by 8 bases, leaving 9 bases between them. The CDR3 sequence is CASSQRGGEKLFF. The CDR3 coding sequence is TGCGCCAGCAGCCAAAGGGGAGGAGAAAAACTGTTTTTT.

This clonotype was seen repeatedly, ten times or more. This chain uses TRBV7-2 with TRBJ2-3, with D hard to call. V was trimmed by 4 bases and J by 0 bases, leaving 2 bases between them. This CDR3 has 12 residues. Germline CDR1 SGHTA, CDR2 FQGNSA. The CDR3, as DNA: TGTGCCAGCAGCTCTAGCACAGATACGCAGTATTTT. It yields the protein CASSSSTDTQYF.

The V call is TRBV20-1, the J call TRBJ2-6; D unclear. Germline V gene sequence: CDR1 DFQATT, CDR2 SNEGSKA (reference sequence). The CDR3 totals 13 residues. V lost 1 base and J lost 0, with 1 base in between. CDR3 nucleotides: TGCAGTGCTAGAGTCTCTGGGGCCAACGTCCTGACTTTC. As protein: CSARVSGANVLTF.

The table lists this clonotype with many counts. The gene calls are TRBV28 and TRBJ1-1, with TRBD1 matching over 8 bases. Germline trimming cut 6 bases from V and 2 bases from J; bases unmatched to any gene: 11. This CDR3 contains 16 residues. CDR1 and CDR2 from the germline V gene are MDHEN and SYDVKM. The CDR3 reads CASRPTPGQANTEAFF. The CDR3 coding sequence is TGTGCCAGCAGACCAACCCCGGGACAGGCCAACACTGAAGCTTTCTTT.

The chain couples TRBV20-1 to TRBJ1-5, with D possibly TRBD1 on 6 matching bases. This CDR3 has 14 residues. Germline V gene data show CDR1 as DFQATT and CDR2 as SNEGSKA (reference sequence). Trimming removed 1 base from V and 2 bases from J, with 9 bases in between. The CDR3 sequence: CSARVAGGNQPQHF. CDR3 sequence (DNA): TGCAGTGCTAGAGTGGCAGGGGGCAATCAGCCCCAGCATTTT.

This clonotype occurred a few times. The gene calls are TRBV5-1 and TRBJ1-1, with no clear D. This CDR3 region has 15 residues. Germline CDR1 is SGHRS and CDR2 is YFSETQ. CDR3 in DNA: TGCCCAATTTGGAGGAGGGTGGCAATGAACACTGAAGCTTTCTTT. The encoded protein is CPIWRRVAMNTEAFF.

Only a few counts were recorded for this clonotype. This sequence joins TRBV29-1 and TRBJ2-7; TRBD1 agrees at 7 bases. V lost 6 bases, J lost 3 bases, and 2 bases stayed unmatched. Looked up from germline, CDR1 is SQVTM and CDR2 is ANQGSEA. CDR3 size: 11 residues. The CDR3 loop is CSVYRGYEQYF. CDR3 nucleotide sequence: TGCAGCGTCTACAGGGGCTACGAGCAGTACTTC.

This chain uses TRBV20-1 with TRBJ2-7; tentatively, D is TRBD2 (6 bases). CDR1 is DFQATT and CDR2 is SNEGSKA in the germline V gene (reference sequence). The CDR3 consists of 12 residues. Trimming pared 5 bases from V and 9 bases from J, leaving 17 bases between. The DNA for the CDR3 is TGCAGTGCTTTAGGGACTCGCATTGGGCAGTACTTC. Translating gives CSALGTRIGQYF.

Ten or more counts support this clonotype. The V gene is TRBV20-1, the J gene TRBJ2-1; TRBD1 is a possible D gene (7 bases). V was cut by 3 bases and J by 1 base, with 16 bases left in between. Germline values: CDR1 DFQATT, CDR2 SNEGSKA (reference sequence). This CDR3 contains 16 residues. The CDR3 DNA follows: TGCAGTGCTAGGATGGAGGGGGCTGGTTCCTACAATGAGCAGTTCTTC. Its translation: CSARMEGAGSYNEQFF.

At least ten counts were recorded for this clonotype. The chain employs TRBV29-1 and TRBJ2-3; a weak D match, TRBD2 (6 bases). Germline CDR1 reads SQVTM; CDR2 reads ANQGSEA. The V end lost 3 bases, the J end lost 5 bases, and 18 bases lay between the germline ends. This CDR3 is built from 15 residues. CDR3 sequence reads: CSVEGGISGEDTQYF. The CDR3 coding sequence is TGCAGCGTTGAGGGGGGTATAAGTGGGGAAGATACGCAGTATTTT.

This clonotype was observed a handful of times. J is TRBJ1-2 and V is TRBV6-5, with 10 nucleotides matching TRBD1. J gave up 3 bases and V 0 bases, and 7 bases lay outside the gene matches. CDR1 is MNHEY, CDR2 SVGAGI, per germline. CDR3 length: 17 residues. As DNA, the CDR3 is TGTGCCAGCAGTTACTCCTATGACAGGGGGCGGTACTATGGCTACACCTTC. As protein: CASSYSYDRGRYYGYTF.